This paragraph reports one TCR beta chain. Its antigen is currently unknown. The record originates from a study of CD8+ T cells in alopecia areata. As for the study in general: Patients in the treated group were given tofacitinib by mouth, 5 to 10 mg twice a day.

Notes on the study in general: Alopecia totalis/universalis scalp especially showed more expanded CD8+ clones than normal scalp.

The CDR3 totals 13 residues. Per germline, CDR1 LNHNV and CDR2 YYDKDF (reference sequence). V trimming: 0 bases; J trimming: 16 bases; junction bases outside the gene matches: 7. Sequencing templates came from extracted RNA that was reverse transcribed into cDNA. Sequencing used immunoSEQ multiplex PCR; TCRdb keeps in-frame clones, though not all of them. This table has hundreds of thousands of clones, around 67% appearing once. The TCR sequence derives from a human donor with alopecia areata. The J gene is TRBJ2-1, the V gene TRBV15; 9 bases match TRBD2. The sample in question was CD4+ T cells sorted from blood, obtained at week 0. CDR3 sequence: CATSRDLAGGRFF. Here the CDR3 DNA reads TGTGCCACCAGCAGAGATCTGGCGGGGGGGCGATTCTTC.